The entry below gives a single T cell receptor (beta chain) sequence along with its context. Its antigen is not known. The read ends 3 residues shy of where the CDR3 ends; the end is completed using the germline J gene. The data were produced by immunoSEQ multiplex PCR, yet TCRdb's version contains in-frame clones alone and is incomplete. Its table records about 22,000 clones. This record belongs to a study of T cells in women clearing cervical HPV infection. The CDR3 length is 15 residues. Between the trimmed V and J ends, which lost 3 bases and 0 bases, there was a span of 9 bases. Per the germline V gene, CDR1 is KGHSH and CDR2 is LQKENI. Study-level results: Combining TCR richness with V gene abundances gave about 0.87 AUC. Timing of associations relative to infection is unclear; T-cell subsets were not isolated. Unknown T-cell numbers per sample may underlie the richness differences. Cases carried less TRBV6-7 than controls: approximately 0.1% versus 0.16%.

This sequence originates from a woman between 18 and 69 years old with a cervical HPV16 infection that either progressed to CIN3+ or cleared (not recorded which). This chain connects TRBV18 to TRBJ1-3, with D tentatively TRBD1 (5 bases). The material sequenced was blood buffy coat. The CDR3 sequence is CASSPSGLSGNTIYF. CDR3 DNA, as far as it was read: TGTGCCAGCTCACCCTCAGGGCTCTCTGGAAACACC.